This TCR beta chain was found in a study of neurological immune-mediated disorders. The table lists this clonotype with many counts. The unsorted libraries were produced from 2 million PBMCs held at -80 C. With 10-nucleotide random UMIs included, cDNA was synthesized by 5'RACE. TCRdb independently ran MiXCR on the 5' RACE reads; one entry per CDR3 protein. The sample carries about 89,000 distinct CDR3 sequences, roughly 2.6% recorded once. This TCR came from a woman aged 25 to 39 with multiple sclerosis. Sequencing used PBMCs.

CDR3: CASSSGGSEGYTF. CDR3 sequence (DNA): TGTGCCAGCAGCTCCGGCGGTTCTGAGGGCTACACCTTC. This chain connects TRBV9 to TRBJ1-2; no clear D. There are 13 residues in the CDR3. Germline assignment: CDR1 SGDLS and CDR2 YYNGEE. Trimming cost V 4 bases and J 8 bases, with 15 bases left between them. The complete variable domain, with remaining parts taken from reference TRBV9 and TRBJ1-2, reads DSGVTQTPKHLITATGQRVTLRCSPRSGDLSVYWYQQSLDQGLQFLIQYYNGEERAKGNILERFSAQQFPDLHSELNLSSLELGDSALYFCASSSGGSEGYTFGSGTRLTVV.